This TCR beta chain comes out of a study of shared clonotypes between healthy human individuals (dated by TCRdb to the early 2020s). For the wider study: The cohort included a few men and a couple of women between 18 and 49 years of age. For each donor, CD4 naive and CD4 memory were each given three plates, CD8 naive was given two plates, and CD8 memory was given one plate. Blood TCR repertoires of a handful of healthy adults were deeply sequenced to estimate repertoire size and the extent of clonotype sharing between individuals. Libraries were prepared and TCR repertoires were sequenced by different laboratories using diverse techniques, in order to increase sequencing depth and limit assay-specific biases. Each donor's leukapheresis produced roughly between roughly 0.85 and 10 billion PBMCs. Results and caveats for the whole study, not just this receptor: Larger estimated clonotype richness was generally found for naive subsets than for memory subsets. Sampling was restricted to blood, and TCR repertoires in tissues likely differ from the TCR repertoires found in blood. Because the study included a small number of donors, the genetic and exposure-history diversity represented was limited. Based on pairwise subsampling, the degree of clonotype sharing among donors was expected to be affected by sequencing depth. Incomplete sequencing was indicated by rarefaction of sorted-subset datasets, despite the large sequencing depth. Compared with non-shared clonotypes, the clonotypes found in all four sorted-subset donors had higher generation probabilities. About 5% of naive CD4, around 3.6% of naive CD8, approximately 2% of memory CD4, and 0.35% to 0.5% of memory CD8 clonotypes were shared across several donors.

Using the deep immunoSEQ assay, TCR CDR3 regions were amplified from genomic DNA by multiplex PCR. Extracted genomic DNA from each cell subset was distributed evenly across all wells of several immunoSEQ 96-well plates, and each plate was treated as a replicate. For sorted subsets, 200 ng of genomic DNA, equivalent to around 30,000 T cell genomes, went into each replicate PCR. Purified libraries were measured with a Qubit 3.0 fluorometer, size-checked on a Bioanalyzer 2100, and measured again with the KAPA Library Quantification kit. Every immunoSEQ 96-well plate was sequenced on a separate single-read 150-cycle Illumina NextSeq 550 flow cell. The paper's data handling went like this. Because the immunoSEQ output included only junctional sequences and no quality scores, the filtering could not be the same as the filtering used for full-length reads. To assign V/J genes and CDR3, sequences were annotated using PyIR, a Python wrapper for IgBLAST v1.9, with IMGT germline references. Reads were filtered out if the reads had weak V/J assignments (E-value above 1e-6), no CDR3, stop codons, out-of-frame junctions, or ambiguous translated residues. V3J clonotypes were defined as sequences sharing an identical inferred V gene, J gene, and CDR3 amino acid sequence. Percentage overlap between repertoires was calculated by dividing the number of shared unique clonotypes by the size of the smaller repertoire. RTK rarefaction, the Chao1 estimator, and Recon v2.1 estimates of unobserved clonotypes were used to assess repertoire richness. Generation probabilities were computed with OLGA for all TCRbeta clonotypes obtained by the gDNA method from a few donors. TCRdb mirrors the immuneACCESS table, restricted to in-frame sequences. Some clones are absent from its copies; in checked studies, under half trace to an unresolved V gene, and the reason for the others is unknown. V, J and clone size derive from that table, while D and trimming were established from the DNA sequence. Here the sample has 2 million or so clones; roughly 95% occur a single time. The ten largest clones capture 0.13% of the sample.

This clone was recorded only once. Its antigen is not yet known. Base qualities are not at hand, and no much larger clone is one base apart. The same CDR3 is also encoded by other DNA sequences in this sample. Donors were healthy HIV-negative adults with no recently reported acute infections or vaccinations. All donors were Caucasian adults living in Nashville, Tennessee, USA. CD4+ T cells were enriched through magnetic negative selection, after which naive cells were positively selected on CD45RA and the remaining negative fraction served as the memory subset. Blood was obtained by leukapheresis, after which PBMCs were separated by Ficoll-Histopaque density gradient centrifugation and cryopreserved in liquid nitrogen vapor phase. Analytical flow cytometry was used to check the purity and quantity of every magnetically sorted T cell population. Each sorted fraction had its genomic DNA isolated and then quantified by UV absorbance on a Nanodrop 2000c.

The germline V gene supplies CDR1 SGHAT and CDR2 FQNNGV. Relative to germline, V is 5 bases shorter and J is 2 bases shorter, with 9 bases between their ends. The CDR3 contains 13 residues, cysteine and phenylalanine counted. The only DNA kept is the CDR3, 39 bases in frame from the first base. Material: naive CD4+ T cells sorted from blood. This sample's cell subset or site label indicates: CD45RA+ positively selected. This receptor was taken from a man in his late teens or twenties in good health. This sequence uses TRBV11-2 and TRBJ1-1; a tentative D match to TRBD1 spans 5 bases. Here is the DNA: TGTGCCAGCAGCCTCACAGGTAACACTGAAGCTTTCTTT. The encoded protein is CASSLTGNTEAFF.